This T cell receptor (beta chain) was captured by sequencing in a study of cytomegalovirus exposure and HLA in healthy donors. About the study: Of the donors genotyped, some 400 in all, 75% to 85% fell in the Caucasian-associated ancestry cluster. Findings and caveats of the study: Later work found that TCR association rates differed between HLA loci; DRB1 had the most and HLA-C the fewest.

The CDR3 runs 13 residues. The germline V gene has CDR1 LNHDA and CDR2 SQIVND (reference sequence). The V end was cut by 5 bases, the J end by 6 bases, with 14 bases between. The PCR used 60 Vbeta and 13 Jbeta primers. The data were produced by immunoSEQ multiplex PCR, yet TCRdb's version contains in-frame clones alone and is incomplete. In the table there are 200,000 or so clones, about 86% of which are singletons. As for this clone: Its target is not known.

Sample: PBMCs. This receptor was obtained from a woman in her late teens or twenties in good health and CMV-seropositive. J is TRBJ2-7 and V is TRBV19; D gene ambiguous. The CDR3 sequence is CASSPRTGAEQYF. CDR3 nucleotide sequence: TGTGCCAGTAGTCCGAGAACCGGTGCCGAGCAGTACTTC.